The 14 T cell receptor beta chains in this list originate from one sample, sequenced in a study of T cell responses to AZD1222 COVID-19 vaccine. Sequencing used immunoSEQ multiplex PCR; TCRdb keeps in-frame clones, though not all of them. The table includes some 110,000 clones, roughly 86% detected once. Specimen: peripheral blood, collected 28 days after the second dose of the MenACWY control vaccine. The receptors originated from an adult who received the MenACWY meningococcal vaccine as a control.

V is TRBV7-7 and J is TRBJ2-1, with D unresolved. The V end lost 4 bases, the J end lost 9 bases, and 13 bases lay between the germline ends. The CDR3 covers 13 residues. Per germline, CDR1 SSHAT and CDR2 FNYEAQ (reference sequence). CDR3 nucleotides: TGTGCCAGCAGCTCCCTGGGTTCGGGTGAGCAGTTCTTC. It codes for CASSSLGSGEQFF.

DNA for the CDR3: TGTGCCAGCAGCTTATTTCCACAGGGGGCGCGGGGCACTGAAGCTTTCTTT. Amino acids: CASSLFPQGARGTEAFF. The rearrangement links TRBV7-2 to TRBJ1-1, with 9 bases lining up with TRBD1. This CDR3 has 17 residues. Germline CDR1 is SGHTA and CDR2 is FQGNSA. The V gene end was trimmed by 2 bases and the J gene end by 4 bases; junction bases not matched to a gene: 11.

This clone was counted a single time. The chain links TRBV7-9 to TRBJ1-2; 10 bases fit TRBD1. Trimming removed 5 bases from V and 7 bases from J; junction bases left unmatched: 10. Germline lookup yields CDR1 SEHNR and CDR2 FQNEAQ (reference sequence). The CDR3 length is 15 residues. In nucleotides, the CDR3 is TGTGCCAGCAGCCTAAAGACAGGGGGCACTGCTGGCTACACCTTC. Its protein is CASSLKTGGTAGYTF.

V gene TRBV6-6 combines with J gene TRBJ2-3; 8 bases align to TRBD2. The CDR3 loop spans 15 amino acids. CDR1 and CDR2 from the germline V gene are MNHNY and SVGAGI (reference sequence). V lost 7 bases to trimming and J lost 4 bases; unmatched junction nucleotides: 10. For the CDR3, the DNA is TGTGCCAGCACCTCGGGGGGGAGAATCCCAGATACGCAGTATTTT. Its translation: CASTSGGRIPDTQYF.

V gene TRBV10-3 combines with J gene TRBJ1-5; D is undetermined. The CDR3 extends over 13 amino acids. V was shortened by 0 bases and J by 5 bases, with 5 bases between the two germline ends. CDR1 and CDR2 (germline): ENHRY, SYGVKD. CDR3 sequence reads: CAISESADQPQHF. The CDR3 region has the DNA TGTGCCATCAGTGAGTCGGCAGATCAGCCCCAGCATTTT.

The DNA for the CDR3 is TGCAGTGCTTTAGACAGGGTAAGAGCTTTCTTT. Protein product: CSALDRVRAFF. J is TRBJ1-1 and V is TRBV20-1; 7 bases align to TRBD1. The germline gives CDR1 DFQATT, CDR2 SNEGSKA (reference sequence). The CDR3 consists of 11 residues. The trim removed 5 bases at V and 10 bases at J, leaving 7 bases unmatched.

The chain carries TRBV2 and TRBJ1-2; 8 nucleotides align to TRBD1. Germline V gene sequence: CDR1 SNHLY, CDR2 FYNNEI. The CDR3 has 16 amino acids. The V and J ends lost 0 bases and 8 bases, in that order; junction bases with no gene match: 11. The CDR3: CASSEALPGTGIGYTF. CDR3 nucleotides: TGTGCCAGCAGTGAAGCACTCCCCGGGACAGGAATCGGCTACACCTTC. Looking up the rest from reference TRBV2 and TRBJ1-2 gives the full variable domain: EPEVTQTPSHQVTQMGQEVILRCVPISNHLYFYWYRQILGQKVEFLVSFYNNEISEKSEIFDDQFSVERPDGSNFTLKIRSTKLEDSAMYFCASSEALPGTGIGYTFGSGTRLTVV.

This clone was detected only a few times. V is TRBV9 and J is TRBJ1-4, with D unresolved. The length of the CDR3 is 12 residues. CDR1 and CDR2 from the germline V gene are SGDLS and YYNGEE. The CDR3 is CALRREREKLFF. Here the CDR3 DNA reads TGTGCACTAAGGCGGGAGAGGGAAAAACTGTTTTTT.

The chain has TRBV7-2 and TRBJ1-2, with 7 bases aligning to TRBD1. Germline CDR1 and CDR2: SGHTA and FQGNSA. CDR3 length: 15 residues. Trimming at V came to 3 bases and at J to 0 bases, leaving 4 bases not matched to a gene. The CDR3 reads CASSLGDRANYGYTF. The DNA for the CDR3 is TGTGCCAGCAGCTTGGGGGACAGAGCTAACTATGGCTACACCTTC.

The CDR3: CASTPSGQGRWAFF. In DNA, the CDR3 is TGTGCCAGTACCCCGAGTGGGCAGGGCCGGTGGGCTTTCTTT. This chain joins TRBV19 and TRBJ1-1; tentative D call: TRBD1 (5 bases). Trimming stripped 7 bases from V and 11 bases from J, with 23 bases between. Germline V CDR1 and CDR2: LNHDA, SQIVND (reference sequence). The CDR3 totals 14 residues. Full variable domain (rest looked up from reference TRBV19 and TRBJ1-1): DGGITQSPKYLFRKEGQNVTLSCEQNLNHDAMYWYRQDPGQGLRLIYYSQIVNDFQKGDIAEGYSVSREKKESFPLTVTSAQKNPTAFYLCASTPSGQGRWAFFGQGTRLTVV.

V and J are TRBV4-2 and TRBJ1-4, with D maybe TRBD1 (5 bases). V was clipped by 2 bases and J by 3 bases, with 13 bases between them. The CDR3 loop spans 16 amino acids. Germline CDR1 is LGHNA and CDR2 is YNFKEQ. This CDR3 is CASSQPPGGANEKLFF. The CDR3 DNA reads as TGTGCCAGCAGCCAACCCCCCGGGGGGGCTAATGAAAAACTGTTTTTT.

J is TRBJ2-7 and V is TRBV7-9; tentative D call: TRBD1 (5 bases). CDR3 length: 14 amino acids. Germline-derived CDR1 and CDR2 are SEHNR and FQNEAQ (reference sequence). Between the trimmed V and J ends, which lost 1 base and 3 bases, there was a span of 10 bases. In DNA, the CDR3 is TGTGCCAGCAGCTTAGGGTCAGGGATCTACGAGCAGTACTTC. It yields the protein CASSLGSGIYEQYF.

The rearrangement joins TRBV7-2 to TRBJ2-1, with D tentatively TRBD1 (6 bases). The length of the CDR3 is 18 residues. Germline V gene sequence: CDR1 SGHTA, CDR2 FQGNSA. The V end lost 1 base, the J end lost 0 bases, and 16 bases lay between the germline ends. The CDR3 sequence: CASSLGVVGAGSYNEQFF. CDR3 nucleotides: TGTGCCAGCAGCTTAGGAGTCGTGGGGGCGGGCTCCTACAATGAGCAGTTCTTC.

V and J are TRBV4-1 and TRBJ1-4; a weak D match, TRBD1 (5 bases). CDR1 and CDR2 from the germline V gene are MGHRA and YSYEKL. V lost 7 bases to trimming and J lost 2 bases, with 11 bases between them. The CDR3 is 14 amino acids. CDR3 in amino acids: CASIREATNEKLFF. CDR3 coding DNA: TGCGCCAGCATCAGGGAGGCGACTAATGAAAAACTGTTTTTT.